This T cell receptor (beta chain) came from a study of CD8 T cells in ankylosing spondylitis. Overall study results and limits: Earlier literature documents some of the motif variants in reactive arthritis synovial fluid and blood.

Concerning this clonotype itself: The antigen remains unidentified.

Molecular-barcoded quantitative 5'-RACE produced these TCR beta libraries. In TCRdb, the 5' RACE reads were re-called with MiXCR into one record per CDR3 protein. Counted here are some 250,000 distinct CDR3 sequences, approximately 24% occurring once; the ten biggest clones make up approximately 0.61%. Germline V lookup: CDR1 SGHNT, CDR2 YENEEA. Trimming took off 5 bases at V and 0 bases at J, with 15 bases between the two ends. CDR3 length: 16 residues. Sequenced input: blood, either unsorted or a sorted T cell fraction (not recorded which). The origin of this receptor is a male donor with ankylosing spondylitis or in good health (not recorded which). The rearrangement links TRBV11-3 to TRBJ2-3, with D perhaps TRBD2 (6 bases). The CDR3: CASSGGFGKSTDTQYF. CDR3 nucleotide sequence: TGTGCCAGCAGCGGAGGGTTCGGGAAGAGCACAGATACGCAGTATTTT. The variable domain in full, completed from reference TRBV11-3 and TRBJ2-3, reads EAGVVQSPRYKIIEKKQPVAFWCNPISGHNTLYWYLQNLGQGPELLIRYENEEAVDDSQLPKDRFSAERLKGVDSTLKIQPAELGDSAVYLCASSGGFGKSTDTQYFGPGTRLTVL.